This T cell receptor beta chain was sequenced for a study of beta chain features in type 1 diabetes (dated by TCRdb to the late 2010s). Concerning the study at large: Patients and healthy donors did not differ in mean age, gender distribution, total cell number or subset yield. Across all samples, around 99 million sorted cells were examined, and cell number per subset correlated strongly with RNA yield. In the study, TCRB repertoires of sorted circulating CD4+ T cell subsets from recently diagnosed type 1 diabetes patients were compared with those of matched healthy donors. Naive and central memory subsets were obtained from all 30 or so donors, but regulatory and stem cell-like memory subsets were isolated from only 8 patients and about 8 healthy donors. Overall results and qualifications from the work: HLA sub-analyses involved small numbers of individuals, so any influence of HLA type on TCRB rearrangement remained unresolved. In all four CD4+ subsets, TCRB CDR3 length was moderately but significantly shorter in type 1 diabetes patients. The naive, central memory and regulatory TCRB repertoires appeared to resemble one another more closely among patients than among healthy donors. Because cDNA rather than genomic DNA was sequenced, highly expressing activated cells could have been over-represented, although no difference in activation and CD3 levels was found between groups. Patients with type 1 diabetes made fewer insertions and deleted more nucleotides at VDJ recombination sites, implying thymic rearrangement abnormalities. PCR might favor shorter templates, but patient and control samples were amplified and corrected together, so any skew would affect both groups equally.

All of the isolated RNA was reverse transcribed with the High Capacity cDNA Reverse Transcription Kit, so expressed TCRB transcripts were sequenced. Naive, central memory and regulatory T cell samples underwent deep immunoSEQ sequencing, averaging approximately 3.3 million total reads per sample. Sorted cells were lysed in RLT buffer, and RNA was extracted using DNase-treated RNeasy Micro or Mini kits according to cell number. Each cell subset was processed on its own to prevent cross-contamination, while patient and healthy donor samples were processed together. Using the immunoSEQ multiplex PCR, TCRB sequences were amplified from cDNA into 87-bp fragments spanning the CDR3 region. Sequencing of the amplicons was performed on the Illumina HiSeq platform. Under the source paper's analysis protocol: PCR bias was corrected computationally using synthetic template baselines, and reads within Hamming distance 2 were collapsed, with unmergeable singletons discarded. Reads were aligned against IMGT to assign V, D and J genes, CDR3 length and insertions or deletions at six rearrangement sites. Clonotype counts were normalized to sorted cell number within each subset before computing true diversity and Gini coefficients with the tcR R package. The overlap coefficient, calculated on TCRB nucleotide sequences, was used to measure repertoire sharing. Entries here come from immuneACCESS through TCRdb and include only in-frame sequences with V and J called. Some clones fail to appear in such tables; in the studies checked, an unresolved V gene covers under half of the shortfall, and the cause of the remainder is unknown. V, J and clone size are those of that table, while D and trimming were read from the DNA. The sample data list more than 110,000 clones, and 6% to 7.5% of these were observed just once. Approximately 1.4% of the sample is taken by the ten largest.

From each donor, a single peripheral blood sample of about 100 mL on average was drawn into heparinised tubes. Using a panel that included CD45RO, CCR7, CD25, CD127, CD95 and CD27, naive, central memory, regulatory and stem cell-like memory CD4+ T cells were sorted on a BD FACSAria II. All sorted populations exceeded 98% purity. PBMCs were separated immediately by Lymphoprep density gradient centrifugation and were stained directly, without being cultured. So that batch effects would be minimized, each experiment stained and sorted samples in pairs, pairing one healthy donor with one patient. Concerning this clone: Its antigen target is currently unknown. There are no base qualities to consult, and no much larger clone falls within one base.

Cut back by 4 bases and 2 bases, the V and J ends lie 12 bases apart. Including the terminal cysteine and phenylalanine, the CDR3 comprises 14 residues. Just the 42-base CDR3 DNA is kept, in frame starting at base 1. From a lookup of the germline V gene, CDR1 and CDR2 are SGHRS and YFSETQ. The sequence came from a woman aged 25 to 45 in good health. The sample comprised central memory CD4+ T cells from blood. The chain joins TRBV5-1 to TRBJ2-5; the D gene remains uncertain. The CDR3 sequence is CASSNPDGQETQYF. The sequenced DNA is TGCGCCAGCAGCAACCCCGACGGGCAAGAGACCCAGTACTTC.